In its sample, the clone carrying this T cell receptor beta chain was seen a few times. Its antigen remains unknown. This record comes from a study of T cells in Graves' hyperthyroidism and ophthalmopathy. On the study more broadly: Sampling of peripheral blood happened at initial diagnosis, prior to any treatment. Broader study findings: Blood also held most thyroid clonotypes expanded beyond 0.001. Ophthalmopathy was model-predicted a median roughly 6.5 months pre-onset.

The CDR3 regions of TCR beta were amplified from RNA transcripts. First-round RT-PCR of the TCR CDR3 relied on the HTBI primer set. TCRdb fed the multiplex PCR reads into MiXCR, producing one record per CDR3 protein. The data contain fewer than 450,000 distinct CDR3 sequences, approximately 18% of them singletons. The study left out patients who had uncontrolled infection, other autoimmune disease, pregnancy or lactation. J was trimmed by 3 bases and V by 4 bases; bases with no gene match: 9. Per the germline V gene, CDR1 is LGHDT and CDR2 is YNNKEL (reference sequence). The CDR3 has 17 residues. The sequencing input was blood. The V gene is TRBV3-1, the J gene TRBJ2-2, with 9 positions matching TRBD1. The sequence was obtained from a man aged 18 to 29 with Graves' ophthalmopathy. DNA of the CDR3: TGTGCCAGCAGCCGTCAGACAGGGGGAGGGGACACCGGGGAGCTGTTTTTT. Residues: CASSRQTGGGDTGELFF.